The 17 T cell receptor beta chains below were found in one sample sequenced in a study of early T cells in non-severe SARS-CoV-2 infection. TCRdb independently ran MiXCR on the 5' RACE reads; one entry per CDR3 protein. The sample holds 70,000 or so distinct CDR3 sequences, roughly an eighth seen once. Source material: whole blood. These receptors were collected from an adult who was a healthcare worker with PCR-confirmed SARS-CoV-2 infection or an uninfected control (not recorded which).

This CDR3 reads CASSRLGTPEETQYF. For the CDR3, the DNA is TGTGCCAGCAGCCGCCTTGGGACACCGGAGGAGACCCAGTACTTC. J is TRBJ2-5 and V is TRBV28, with D perhaps matching TRBD1 (6 bases). V lost 6 bases and J lost 5, with 19 bases in between. This CDR3 comprises 15 residues. Germline V gene data show CDR1 as MDHEN and CDR2 as SYDVKM.

This clonotype turned up a few times. This sequence joins TRBV11-2 and TRBJ2-3, with 8 bases aligning to TRBD1. Per the germline V gene, CDR1 is SGHAT and CDR2 is FQNNGV. V was clipped by 5 bases and J by 1 base; unmatched bases: 5. The CDR3 runs 15 residues. CDR3 amino acids: CASSRGQGRTDTQYF. CDR3 bases: TGTGCCAGCAGCCGTGGACAGGGACGCACAGATACGCAGTATTTT.

As regards this clonotype: A much bigger clone sits one base away, suggesting this may be a read error. The rearrangement links TRBV7-9 to TRBJ2-3; the D gene is possibly TRBD2 (5 bases). V gave up 5 bases and J gave up 1 base, with 7 bases separating them. The CDR3 covers 13 residues. Germline V lookup: CDR1 SEHNR, CDR2 FQNEAQ (reference sequence). The CDR3 DNA follows: TGTGCCAGCAGCCCCGGGGGCACAGATACGCAGTATTTT. Protein: CASSPGGTDTQYF.

This clonotype was found a few times. The chain is built from TRBV4-1 and TRBJ2-4, with 13 bases that match TRBD2. Germline CDR1 is MGHRA and CDR2 is YSYEKL. This CDR3 comprises 15 residues. J gave up 9 bases and V 1 base, and 3 bases lay outside the gene matches. CDR3 bases: TGCGCCAGCAGCCAAGTTACTAGCGGGGGGGGCATTCAGTACTTC. This sequence encodes CASSQVTSGGGIQYF.

The table lists this clonotype with a few counts. This chain uses TRBV24-1 with TRBJ2-1; no clear D. The germline V gene encodes CDR1 KGHDR and CDR2 SFDVKD. The CDR3 is 16 residues long. V gave up 10 bases and J gave up 2 bases, with 20 bases separating them. Here the CDR3 reads CATPARTLPTYNEQFF. The CDR3, as DNA: TGTGCCACACCTGCAAGGACCCTTCCTACCTACAATGAGCAGTTCTTC.

Of note for this clonotype: Since a much larger clone is just one base distant, this may be a read error. The V call is TRBV20-1, the J call TRBJ1-6; tentatively, D is TRBD1 (5 bases). The CDR3 length is 13 residues. Germline V CDR1 and CDR2: DFQATT, SNEGSKA (reference sequence). The DNA of the CDR3 is TGCAGTATAGGGACTGCGGAAAATTCACTCCTCCACTTT. This gives the protein CSIGTAENSLLHF.

V usage is TRBV7-9 and J usage is TRBJ2-3; D is ambiguous. The length of the CDR3 is 12 residues. Germline lookup yields CDR1 SEHNR and CDR2 FQNEAQ (reference sequence). Trimming took 3 bases from V and 6 from J, leaving 7 bases between them. CDR3 DNA: TGTGCCAGCAGCTTGATATCGGATACGCAGTATTTT. Protein product: CASSLISDTQYF.

In its sample, this clonotype was seen many times. The chain uses TRBV4-2 and TRBJ2-1; 10 positions match TRBD2. The CDR3 has 15 residues. Germline V gene lookup returns CDR1 LGHNA and CDR2 YNFKEQ. The V segment lost 0 bases and the J segment 8 bases; nucleotides outside the gene matches: 4. CDR3 in amino acids: CASSQDPSGRDEQFF. The CDR3 bases are TGTGCCAGCAGCCAAGATCCTAGCGGGAGAGATGAGCAGTTCTTC.

The gene calls are TRBV7-9 and TRBJ1-5, with D tentatively TRBD1 (5 bases). Germline V gene data show CDR1 as SEHNR and CDR2 as FQNEAQ (reference sequence). The germline V and J ends were trimmed by 5 bases and 6 bases, with 17 bases remaining between them. The CDR3 is 15 residues long. The CDR3, as DNA: TGTGCCAGCAGCCCGGACATGGCTCTGGGTCAGCCCCAGCATTTT. Translating it yields CASSPDMALGQPQHF. Supplemented by reference TRBV7-9 and TRBJ1-5, the full variable domain reads DTGVSQNPRHKITKRGQNVTFRCDPISEHNRLYWYRQTLGQGPEFLTYFQNEAQLEKSRLLSDRFSAERPKGSFSTLEIQRTEQGDSAMYLCASSPDMALGQPQHFGDGTRLSIL.

This clonotype was detected many times. The rearrangement joins TRBV28 to TRBJ2-3; D is uncertain. The germline V gene has CDR1 MDHEN and CDR2 SYDVKM. Trimming cost V 0 bases and J 0 bases, with 7 bases left between them. The CDR3 is 15 residues long. DNA of the CDR3: TGTGCCAGCAGTTTATGGGCCAGAAGCACAGATACGCAGTATTTT. Translated, it gives CASSLWARSTDTQYF.

In this sample, this clonotype turned up a few times. The genes are TRBV7-2 and TRBJ1-1; TRBD1 is a possible D gene (5 bases). Trimming pared 5 bases from V and 1 base from J, leaving 8 bases between. Germline V lookup: CDR1 SGHTA, CDR2 FQGNSA. This CDR3 has 13 residues. The CDR3 loop is CASSRQRNTEAFF. The CDR3 coding sequence is TGTGCCAGCAGCAGACAGAGGAACACTGAAGCTTTCTTT.

Many counts were recorded for this clonotype. The genes are TRBV7-9 and TRBJ1-4; TRBD1 agrees at 7 bases. CDR1 and CDR2 from the germline V gene are SEHNR and FQNEAQ (reference sequence). The CDR3 sequence is 15 residues long. With V trimmed by 5 bases and J by 6 bases, 9 bases remained unmatched. In DNA, the CDR3 is TGTGCCAGCAGCACTCACGGAGGGGGCGATGAAAAACTGTTTTTT. Amino acid sequence: CASSTHGGGDEKLFF.

This clonotype was seen more than once but under ten times. This chain uses TRBV20-1 with TRBJ2-3, with 7 bases aligning to TRBD2. Per the germline V gene, CDR1 is DFQATT and CDR2 is SNEGSKA (reference sequence). The CDR3 totals 16 residues. Trimming at V came to 3 bases and at J to 0 bases, leaving 9 bases not matched to a gene. DNA for the CDR3: TGCAGTGCTAGGTTCGCTAGCGGTCCTAGCACAGATACGCAGTATTTT. Protein: CSARFASGPSTDTQYF.

Ten or more counts support this clonotype. The rearrangement joins TRBV9 to TRBJ1-4; the D is unclear. This CDR3 has 13 amino acids. Germline CDR1 reads SGDLS; CDR2 reads YYNGEE. V dropped 3 bases and J dropped 8 bases, with 11 bases sitting between them. CDR3 region: CASSAMPFEKLFF. The CDR3 region has the DNA TGTGCCAGCAGCGCCATGCCTTTCGAAAAACTGTTTTTT.

This clonotype was detected many times. This rearrangement joins TRBV6-6 to TRBJ2-5, with TRBD2 identical over 11 bases. Germline CDR1 MNHNY, CDR2 SVGAGI (reference sequence). There are 16 residues in the CDR3. J was trimmed by 5 bases and V by 2 bases; bases with no gene match: 7. Here the CDR3 reads CASSYTITSGSETQYF. In DNA form, the CDR3 reads TGTGCCAGCAGTTACACAATAACTAGCGGGAGCGAGACCCAGTACTTC.

This clonotype occurred a few times. The chain recombines TRBV6-6 with TRBJ2-1; perhaps TRBD2 as D (5 bases). This CDR3 is 16 amino acids long. The germline V gene has CDR1 MNHNY and CDR2 SVGAGI (reference sequence). Trimming left V 2 bases short and J 2 bases short, with 13 bases between. This CDR3 reads CASSYKAELAYNEQFF. CDR3 nucleotides: TGTGCCAGCAGTTACAAAGCGGAACTCGCCTACAATGAGCAGTTCTTC.

This clonotype was seen more than once but under ten times. The chain has TRBV7-9 and TRBJ1-5, with D unclear. The germline V and J ends were trimmed by 4 bases and 2 bases, with 9 bases remaining between them. Germline loops: CDR1 SEHNR, CDR2 FQNEAQ (reference sequence). The CDR3 totals 14 residues. The CDR3 sequence: CASSYHGGNQPQHF. CDR3 in DNA: TGTGCCAGCAGCTACCATGGGGGCAATCAGCCCCAGCATTTT. Combining the CDR3 with reference TRBV7-9 and TRBJ1-5 gives the whole variable domain DTGVSQNPRHKITKRGQNVTFRCDPISEHNRLYWYRQTLGQGPEFLTYFQNEAQLEKSRLLSDRFSAERPKGSFSTLEIQRTEQGDSAMYLCASSYHGGNQPQHFGDGTRLSIL.